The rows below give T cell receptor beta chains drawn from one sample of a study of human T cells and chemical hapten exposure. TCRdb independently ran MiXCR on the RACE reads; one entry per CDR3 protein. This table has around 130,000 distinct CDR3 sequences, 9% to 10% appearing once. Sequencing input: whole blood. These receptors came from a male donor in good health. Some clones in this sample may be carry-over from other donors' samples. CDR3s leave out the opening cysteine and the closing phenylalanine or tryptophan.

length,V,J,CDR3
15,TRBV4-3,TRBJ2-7,ASSQDPLRGGLDEQY
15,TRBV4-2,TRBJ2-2,ASSQDWLAGGPGELF
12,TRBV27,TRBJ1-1,ASRDILGNTEAF
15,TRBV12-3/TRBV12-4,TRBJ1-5,ASTLNHGQGADQPQH
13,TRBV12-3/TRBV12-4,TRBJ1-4,ASRGDGTGDEKLF
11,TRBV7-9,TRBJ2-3,ASSPLGADTQY
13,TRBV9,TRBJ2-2,ASSGGQRNTGELF
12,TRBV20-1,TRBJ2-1,SAPPSGRVNEQF
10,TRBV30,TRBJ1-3,AWGGSGNTIY
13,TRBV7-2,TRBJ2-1,ASSAPGRFDNEQF
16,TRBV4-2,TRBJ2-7,ASSQDLASGITTYEQY
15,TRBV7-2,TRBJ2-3,ASSLVSLGLAADTQY
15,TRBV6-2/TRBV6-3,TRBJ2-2,ASSYHPGDLDTGELF
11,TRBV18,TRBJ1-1,ASSPPNSTEAF
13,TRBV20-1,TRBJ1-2,SAARDREGKNGYT
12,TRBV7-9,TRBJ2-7,ASSISGTVYEQY
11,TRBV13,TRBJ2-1,ASSPGAYNEQF
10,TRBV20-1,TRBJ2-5,SATGTKETQY
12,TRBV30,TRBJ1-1,AWSPTSGRPRAF
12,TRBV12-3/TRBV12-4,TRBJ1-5,ASTARGTNQPQH
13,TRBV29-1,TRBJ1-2,SVEGGQSLMRGYT
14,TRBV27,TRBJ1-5,ASRELQGADNQPQH
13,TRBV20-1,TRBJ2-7,SARPPRRGKDEQY
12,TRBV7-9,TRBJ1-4,ASSPQGGREKLF
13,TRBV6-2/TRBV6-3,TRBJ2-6,ASSRGTAGANVLT
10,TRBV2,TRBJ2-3,ASRRQTDTQY
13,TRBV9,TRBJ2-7,ASSGSGTDAYEQY
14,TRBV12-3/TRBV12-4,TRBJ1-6,ASSPRAPGYNSPLH
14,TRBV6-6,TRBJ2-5,ASTKTGQGAQETQY
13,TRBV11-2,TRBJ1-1,ASSSRPWDNTEAF
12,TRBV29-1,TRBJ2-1,SAGTALSYNEQF
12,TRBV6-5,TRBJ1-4,ASRRGQGSEKLF
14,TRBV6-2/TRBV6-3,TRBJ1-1,ASSYRQGGLNTEAF
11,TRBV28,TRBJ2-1,ASTYTGNNEQF
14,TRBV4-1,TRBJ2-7,ASSRAREGLSYEQY
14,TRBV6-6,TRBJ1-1,ASSYPATGTNTEAF